A selection of T cell receptor beta chains follows, all from one sample in a study of T-cell reconstitution after alpha-beta-depleted transplantation in children. TCRdb re-called the PCR reads with MiXCR, one entry per CDR3 protein. The sample holds about 690,000 distinct CDR3 sequences; roughly 17% are singletons and the top ten take about 1.1%. The specimen comprised PBMCs from the stem cell graft donor, sampled from the stem cell graft. Receptors originate from a human donor who donated a stem cell graft to a child with acute myeloid leukemia. CDR3s include the opening cysteine and the closing phenylalanine or tryptophan. A D gene is named only where the DNA matches it firmly. Size is omitted from some rows. Given values are once, few, many or a class for expanded clones.

TRBV5-1	.	TRBJ1-2	many	CASSLDGGSGYTF	TGCGCCAGCAGCTTGGACGGGGGCTCGGGCTACACCTTC
TRBV6-5	TRBD1	TRBJ1-1	few	CASSSETGKGFSEAFF	TGTGCCAGCAGTTCCGAGACAGGGAAGGGATTCTCTGAAGCTTTCTTT
TRBV5-1	.	TRBJ1-2	.	CASSLYWGANYGYTF	TGCGCCAGCAGCTTGTACTGGGGCGCGAACTATGGCTACACCTTC
TRBV20-1	.	TRBJ2-1	many	CSAPLDSTYNEQFF	TGCAGTGCTCCCTTGGACTCGACCTACAATGAGCAGTTCTTC
TRBV7-8	.	TRBJ1-6	few	CASSFRKGGNSPLHF	TGTGCCAGCAGCTTTAGAAAGGGGGGCAATTCACCCCTCCACTTT
TRBV9	TRBD1	TRBJ2-3	.	CASSVEGALRDTQYF	TGTGCCAGCAGCGTAGAGGGGGCCCTTCGGGATACGCAGTATTTT
TRBV11-2	.	TRBJ2-7	.	CASSPPIWADSYEQYF	TGTGCCAGCAGCCCTCCTATATGGGCGGATTCCTACGAGCAGTACTTC
TRBV29-1	TRBD1	TRBJ2-2	many	CSAQTGSYNTGELFF	TGCAGCGCCCAGACAGGGAGCTATAACACCGGGGAGCTGTTTTTT
TRBV29-1	.	TRBJ2-5	many	CSVVASREETQYF	TGCAGCGTTGTGGCTAGCCGGGAGGAGACCCAGTACTTC
TRBV7-2	.	TRBJ1-5	.	CASSPQLGINQPQHF	TGTGCCAGCAGCCCCCAGTTAGGGATCAATCAGCCCCAGCATTTT
TRBV7-6	TRBD1	TRBJ1-2	.	CASSSGGTGGGYGYTF	TGTGCCAGCAGCTCTGGAGGGACAGGAGGTGGTTATGGCTACACCTTC
TRBV24-1	.	TRBJ2-3	.	CATSDSVRVDRTDTQYF	TGTGCCACCAGTGATTCCGTGCGGGTAGATAGGACAGATACGCAGTATTTT
TRBV15	TRBD2	TRBJ2-5	many	CATRLSNSGGFETQYF	TGTGCCACCAGACTAAGTAATAGCGGGGGGTTCGAGACCCAGTACTTC
TRBV4-2	.	TRBJ1-2	.	CASSQDPLGYTF	TGTGCCAGCAGCCAAGACCCACTTGGCTACACCTTC
TRBV7-9	.	TRBJ1-3	.	CASSLDDSPSGNTIYF	TGTGCCAGCAGCTTAGATGACAGCCCCTCTGGAAACACCATATATTTT
TRBV12-3/TRBV12-4	.	TRBJ1-3	many	CASNTGKERDF	TGTGCCAGCAACACAGGGAAAGAGAGAGATTTT
TRBV7-2	.	TRBJ1-1	many	CASSLGDRRDTEAFF	TGTGCCAGCAGCTTAGGTGACAGGCGCGACACTGAAGCTTTCTTT
TRBV7-2	TRBD2	TRBJ2-3	many	CASSLAGGLSTDTQYF	TGTGCCAGCAGCTTGGCGGGGGGCCTCAGCACAGATACGCAGTATTTT
TRBV20-1	.	TRBJ1-5	many	CSAPGGYSNQPQHF	TGCAGTGCCCCCGGGGGGTATAGCAATCAGCCCCAGCATTTT
TRBV11-2	.	TRBJ1-1	.	CASSLDGVMNTEAFF	TGTGCCAGCAGCTTAGATGGGGTCATGAACACTGAAGCTTTCTTT
TRBV9	.	TRBJ2-3	few	CASSVEDRGTDTQYF	TGTGCCAGCAGCGTAGAGGACAGAGGCACAGATACGCAGTATTTT
TRBV24-1	.	TRBJ1-5	.	CATSDRTDATHNSSNQPQHF	TGTGCCACCAGTGATCGGACAGACGCTACTCACAACTCTAGCAATCAGCCCCAGCATTTT
TRBV7-6	.	TRBJ2-5	few	CASSLARAIEGETQYF	TGTGCCAGCAGCTTAGCGAGGGCCATCGAAGGGGAGACCCAGTACTTC
TRBV20-1	.	TRBJ1-1	many	CSARDVTVGTEAFF	TGCAGTGCTAGAGATGTAACAGTAGGGACTGAAGCTTTCTTT
TRBV5-8	.	TRBJ1-4	many	CASSRYRGAGEKLFF	TGTGCCAGCAGCCGTTATCGGGGGGCAGGGGAAAAACTGTTTTTT
TRBV5-4	TRBD1	TRBJ1-4	.	CASSLTGGTNEKLFF	TGTGCCAGCAGCCTTACAGGGGGAACTAATGAAAAACTGTTTTTT
TRBV5-1	.	TRBJ2-1	many	CASSFWGSREQFF	TGCGCCAGCAGCTTTTGGGGGTCCAGGGAGCAGTTCTTC
TRBV7-2	.	TRBJ1-2	many	CASSFAGVGYTF	TGTGCCAGCAGCTTCGCAGGGGTTGGCTACACCTTC
TRBV21-1	.	TRBJ2-1	few	CASSEGVPGQGVDPSYNEQFF	TGTGCCAGCAGCGAAGGGGTACCGGGACAGGGAGTCGACCCCTCCTACAATGAGCAGTTCTTC
TRBV18	.	TRBJ2-1	.	CASSSIGHYNEQFF	TGTGCCAGCTCTAGTATCGGACACTACAATGAGCAGTTCTTC
TRBV20-1	TRBD1	TRBJ2-3	.	CSARAPGQGTDTQYF	TGCAGTGCTAGGGCCCCGGGACAGGGGACAGATACGCAGTATTTT
TRBV29-1	.	TRBJ2-3	.	CSQRASGGDTQYF	TGCAGCCAGAGGGCCAGCGGTGGGGATACGCAGTATTTT
TRBV5-5	.	TRBJ1-4	many	CASSLGQGLEKLFF	TGTGCCAGCAGCTTGGGGCAGGGATTGGAAAAACTGTTTTTT
TRBV7-9	.	TRBJ2-1	few	CASTHLSQRAPGNEQFF	TGTGCCAGCACCCACCTATCGCAGCGGGCCCCCGGCAATGAGCAGTTCTTC
TRBV7-3	TRBD2	TRBJ2-2	.	CASSAGLAGSTGELFF	TGTGCCAGCAGCGCGGGACTAGCAGGGTCCACCGGGGAGCTGTTTTTT
TRBV10-3	.	TRBJ2-3	.	CAISEAQGTTDTQYF	TGTGCCATCAGTGAGGCGCAGGGGACGACAGATACGCAGTATTTT
TRBV12-3/TRBV12-4	.	TRBJ1-5	many	CASSLYMQGLQPQHF	TGTGCCAGCAGTTTATATATGCAGGGTTTACAGCCCCAGCATTTT
TRBV2	.	TRBJ1-2	few	CASIRQGNYGYTF	TGTGCCAGCATCCGGCAGGGGAACTATGGCTACACCTTC
TRBV5-1	.	TRBJ1-1	few	CASGPTGTEAFF	TGCGCCAGCGGCCCGACGGGGACTGAAGCTTTCTTT
TRBV20-1	TRBD1	TRBJ1-1	many	CSAPDRVKAFF	TGCAGTGCTCCCGACAGGGTAAAAGCTTTCTTT
TRBV20-1	TRBD1	TRBJ1-6	few	CSAQDRSSYNSPLHF	TGCAGTGCCCAGGACAGGAGCTCCTATAATTCACCCCTCCACTTT
TRBV29-1	.	TRBJ2-7	many	CSVEPNPGRSGREQYF	TGCAGCGTTGAACCCAACCCGGGCAGATCGGGACGCGAGCAGTACTTC